The 5 T cell receptor beta chains in this list originate from one sample, sequenced in a study of OX40 agonist ivuxolimab in advanced cancers. Generated by immunoSEQ multiplex PCR, the TCRdb table keeps only in-frame clones and is missing some. The sample lists about 22,000 clones, 84% occurring once. The starting material was CD4+ or CD8+ T cells sorted from blood, obtained in a trial of the OX40 agonist ivuxolimab. These receptors were obtained from an adult with an advanced solid tumor such as melanoma, head and neck, liver or kidney cancer.

This rearrangement joins TRBV4-2 to TRBJ2-7; tentative D call: TRBD2 (6 bases). Per germline, CDR1 LGHNA and CDR2 YNFKEQ. V was pared by 0 bases and J by 5 bases, with 17 bases between. The CDR3 has 16 amino acids. CDR3 sequence reads: CASSQDRPGGYDEQYF. The CDR3 DNA reads as TGTGCCAGCAGCCAAGATCGGCCAGGAGGGTACGACGAGCAGTACTTC.

The chain carries TRBV30 and TRBJ2-1; no reliable D call. CDR3 size: 15 residues. From germline, CDR1 is GTSNPN and CDR2 SVGIG (reference sequence). Trimming shortened V by 0 bases and J by 0 bases, and 9 bases separated the two germline ends. CDR3 residues: CAWSVANPSYNEQFF. As DNA, the CDR3 is TGTGCCTGGAGTGTAGCGAACCCCTCCTACAATGAGCAGTTCTTC.

CDR3 sequence: CASSYSRLAGSYEQYF. The DNA of the CDR3 is TGTGCCAGCAGTTACTCCCGACTAGCGGGTTCCTACGAGCAGTACTTC. This rearrangement joins TRBV6-5 to TRBJ2-7, with 10 bases that match TRBD2. Germline CDR1 and CDR2: MNHEY and SVGAGI. This CDR3 spans 16 amino acids. V was clipped by 0 bases and J by 1 base; unmatched bases: 3.

This chain connects TRBV2 to TRBJ2-7, with D hard to call. The CDR3 totals 13 residues. Germline V gene lookup returns CDR1 SNHLY and CDR2 FYNNEI. Trimming removed 5 bases from V and 0 bases from J, with 8 bases in between. CDR3 residues: CASSYGPSYEQYF. Here the CDR3 DNA reads TGTGCCAGCAGTTATGGGCCCTCCTACGAGCAGTACTTC.

This chain connects TRBV5-6 to TRBJ2-3, with 11 bases matching TRBD2. The length of the CDR3 is 18 residues. Trimming at V came to 2 bases and at J to 6 bases, leaving 14 bases not matched to a gene. CDR1 and CDR2 (germline): SGHDT, YYEEEE. The CDR3 sequence: CASSFPQRGLAGWDTQYF. For the CDR3, the DNA is TGTGCCAGCAGCTTCCCACAACGCGGACTAGCGGGTTGGGATACGCAGTATTTT.